Here is one T cell receptor beta chain with its context. Original analysis: Reference gene primers were amplified, and this amplification served to estimate nucleated cell counts. Clones were sequenced by immunoSEQ multiplex PCR, and TCRdb holds only the in-frame ones, with some missing. The V and J calls and clone size come from that table; D and trimming were worked out from the DNA. Of 50,000 to 55,000 clones in the sample, 82% were seen once. Patients of the Seattle cohort, enrolled during active infection, were followed longitudinally. The sample originates from a study of blood T cell repertoires in COVID-19. Overall study: There were acute and convalescent COVID-19 samples, and they came from the United States, Italy and Spain. Nucleic acid was either cDNA or gDNA, and it came from T cells, B-cell-depleted T cells, or PBMCs.

The CDR3 is made up of 16 amino acids. V gave up 5 bases and J gave up 9 bases, with 20 bases separating them. CDR1 is PRHDT and CDR2 is FYEKMQ in the germline V gene (reference sequence). The chain employs TRBV13 and TRBJ1-6; a weak D match, TRBD1 (5 bases). The sequence was collected from an elderly man with COVID-19, enrolled during active disease. The sample taken for sequencing was peripheral blood. The CDR3 here is CASSPGGGSRSSPLHF. The CDR3 bases are TGTGCCAGCAGCCCCGGGGGAGGGTCGAGGAGTTCACCCCTCCACTTT.